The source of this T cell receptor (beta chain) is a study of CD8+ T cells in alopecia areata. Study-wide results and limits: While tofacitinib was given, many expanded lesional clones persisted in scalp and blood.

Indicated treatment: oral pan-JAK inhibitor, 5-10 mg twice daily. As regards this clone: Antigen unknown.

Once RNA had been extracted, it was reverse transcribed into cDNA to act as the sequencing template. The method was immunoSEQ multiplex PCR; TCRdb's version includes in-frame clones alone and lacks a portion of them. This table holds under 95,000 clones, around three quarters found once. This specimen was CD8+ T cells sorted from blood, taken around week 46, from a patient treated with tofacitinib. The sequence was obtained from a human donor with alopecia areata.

The CDR3 DNA reads as TGCAGCGTTGAAGACACTCCCGAAAGCTCCTACAATGAGCAGTTCTTC. Encoded protein: CSVEDTPESSYNEQFF. J is TRBJ2-1 and V is TRBV29-1; D gene unclear. The V end was cut by 0 bases, the J end by 0 bases, with 12 bases between. CDR3 size: 16 residues. Germline V CDR1 and CDR2: SQVTM, ANQGSEA.